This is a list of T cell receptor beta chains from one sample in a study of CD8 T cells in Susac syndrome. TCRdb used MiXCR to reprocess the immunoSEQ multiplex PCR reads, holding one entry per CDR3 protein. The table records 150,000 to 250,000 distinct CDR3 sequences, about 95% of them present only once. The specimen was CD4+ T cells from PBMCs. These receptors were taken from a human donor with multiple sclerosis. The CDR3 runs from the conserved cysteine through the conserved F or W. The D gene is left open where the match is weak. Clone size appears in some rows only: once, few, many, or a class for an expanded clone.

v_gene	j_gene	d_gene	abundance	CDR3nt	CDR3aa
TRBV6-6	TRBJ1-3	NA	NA	TGTGCCAGCAGTAAACAGGGATTCGGCGGAAACACCATATATTTT	CASSKQGFGGNTIYF
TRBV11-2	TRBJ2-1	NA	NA	TGTGCCAGCAGCTTAACGGGGGCGGGGAATGAGCAGTTCTTC	CASSLTGAGNEQFF
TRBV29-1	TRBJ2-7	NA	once	TGCAGCGTTTCAGATCGGACAGAAATCCAGAGGTACTACGAGCAGTACTTC	CSVSDRTEIQRYYEQYF
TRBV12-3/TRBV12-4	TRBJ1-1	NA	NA	TGTGCCAGCAGCCTGAGCCAGATAGAAGCTTTCTTT	CASSLSQIEAFF
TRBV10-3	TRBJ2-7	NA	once	TGTGCCATCCAGGACTCCACGAGTTCCTACGAGCAGTACTTC	CAIQDSTSSYEQYF
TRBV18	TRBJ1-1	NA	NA	TGTGCCAGCTCCCGTCGCGGGGGACTGAACACTGAAGCTTTCTTT	CASSRRGGLNTEAFF
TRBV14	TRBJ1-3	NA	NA	TGTGCCAGCAGCCCGAGGGTCTCTGGAAACACCATATATTTT	CASSPRVSGNTIYF
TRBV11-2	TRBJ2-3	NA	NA	TGTGCCAGCAGCTTAGCGGGAATTAGGTCAGATACGCAGTATTTT	CASSLAGIRSDTQYF
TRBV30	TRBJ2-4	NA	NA	TGTGCCTGGAGTGTACGACAGATCATAGCCAAAAACATTCAGTACTTC	CAWSVRQIIAKNIQYF
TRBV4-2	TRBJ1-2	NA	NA	TGTGCCAGCAGCCAAGAACCCGCGGGTGGCTACACCTTC	CASSQEPAGGYTF
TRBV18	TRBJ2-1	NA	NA	TGTGCCAGCTCACCAGGGTACCAGACGGTAAACAATGAGCAGTTCTTC	CASSPGYQTVNNEQFF
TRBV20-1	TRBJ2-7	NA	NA	TGCAGTGCTAGAGATAGACGGACTTCGAACGAGCAGTACTTC	CSARDRRTSNEQYF
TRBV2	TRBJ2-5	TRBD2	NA	TGTGCCAGCGGCGGGACTAGCCAGGAGACCCAGTACTTC	CASGGTSQETQYF
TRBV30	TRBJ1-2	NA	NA	TGTGCCTGGAGTGGGGTTCGGGGCTACACCTTC	CAWSGVRGYTF
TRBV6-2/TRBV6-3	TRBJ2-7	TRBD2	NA	TGTGCCAGCAGTTCCCCTAGCGGGAGGACCCCAACCTACGAGCAGTACTTC	CASSSPSGRTPTYEQYF
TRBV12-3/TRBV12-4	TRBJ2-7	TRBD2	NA	TGTGCCAGCAGGACTAGCGGCTACGAGCAGTACTTC	CASRTSGYEQYF
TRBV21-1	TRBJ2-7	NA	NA	TGTGCCAGCAGCAAAACAGGACCCGAGGGTTACGAGCAGTACTTC	CASSKTGPEGYEQYF
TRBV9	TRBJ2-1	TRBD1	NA	TGTGCCAGCAGCGTAGAGCAGGGGGCAATACAGTTCTTC	CASSVEQGAIQFF
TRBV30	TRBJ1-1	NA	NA	TGTGCCTGGAGTGCGAACAAGAACACTGAAGCTTTCTTT	CAWSANKNTEAFF
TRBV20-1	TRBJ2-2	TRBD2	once	TGCAGTGCTAGACAGTTAGCGGGAGGAACCGGGGAGCTGTTTTTT	CSARQLAGGTGELFF
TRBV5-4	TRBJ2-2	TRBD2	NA	TGTGCCAGCAGCAGCGGGACTAGCGGGTACACCGGGGAGCTGTTTTTT	CASSSGTSGYTGELFF
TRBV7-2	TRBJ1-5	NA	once	TGTGCCAGCAGCTACTGGGAGGGGACTATGGCCCAGCATTTT	CASSYWEGTMAQHF
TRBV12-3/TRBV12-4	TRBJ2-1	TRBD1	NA	TGTGCCAGCCGGGACAGGGAGGTTCGAGAGCAGTTCTTC	CASRDREVREQFF
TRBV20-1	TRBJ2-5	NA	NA	TGCAGTGCTGTGGGCTACGAAGAGACCCAGTACTTC	CSAVGYEETQYF
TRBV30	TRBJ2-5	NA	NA	TGTGCCGGGCAACCTCACCAGCGGCGAGAGACCCAGTACTTC	CAGQPHQRRETQYF
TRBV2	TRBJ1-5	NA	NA	TGTGCCAGCAGTGTCCTCAGAACCGATCAGCCCCAGCATTTT	CASSVLRTDQPQHF
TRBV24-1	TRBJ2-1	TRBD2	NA	TGTGCCACCAGTGATTTTAGGGCGGGAGAGTACAATGAGCAGTTCTTC	CATSDFRAGEYNEQFF
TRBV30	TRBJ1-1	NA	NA	TGTGCCTGGAGTCAAATGAACACTGAAGCTTTCTTT	CAWSQMNTEAFF
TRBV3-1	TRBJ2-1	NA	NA	TGTGCCAGCAGCTCCCGGACTGTTTACAATGAGCAGTTCTTC	CASSSRTVYNEQFF
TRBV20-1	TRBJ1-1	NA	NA	TGCAGTGCTAGGGGGACTGTTGAAGCTTTCTTT	CSARGTVEAFF
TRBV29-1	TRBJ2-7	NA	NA	TGCAGCGTTGTAGGGGTTGGCGAGCAGTACTTC	CSVVGVGEQYF
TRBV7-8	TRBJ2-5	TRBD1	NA	TGTGCCAGCAGCTTAGCAGGGACAGGGGAGACCCAGTACTTC	CASSLAGTGETQYF
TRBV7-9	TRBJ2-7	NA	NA	TGTGCCAGCAGCTTATCTAACAGGGCCTCGGACGAGCAGTACTTC	CASSLSNRASDEQYF
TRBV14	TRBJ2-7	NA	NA	TGTGCCAGCAGCCAATTGGGGGCCTACGAGCAGTACTTC	CASSQLGAYEQYF
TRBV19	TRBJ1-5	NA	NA	TGTGCCAGTAGCCCTGACCGGGGGGTTACTCAGCCCCAGCATTTT	CASSPDRGVTQPQHF
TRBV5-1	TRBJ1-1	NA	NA	TGCGCCAGCAGCCAAGGGCCCCCCCTTAGTTTAGCTTTCTTT	CASSQGPPLSLAFF
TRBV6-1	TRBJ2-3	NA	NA	TGTGCCAGCAGTTCCCCCGCAGATACGCAGTATTTT	CASSSPADTQYF
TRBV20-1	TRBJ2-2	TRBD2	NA	TGCAGTGCTCCCCGGGGGGCCGGGGAGCTGTTTTTT	CSAPRGAGELFF
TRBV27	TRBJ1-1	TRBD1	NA	TGTGCCAGCAGGGGGGACAGCCCGAACACTGAAGCTTTCTTT	CASRGDSPNTEAFF
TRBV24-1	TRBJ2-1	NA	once	TGTGCCACCAGTGATTTTCAGGTTGGGAATGAGCAGTTCTTC	CATSDFQVGNEQFF
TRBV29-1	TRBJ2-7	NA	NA	TGCAGCGTTGCTAGTACGGACGAGCAGTACTTC	CSVASTDEQYF
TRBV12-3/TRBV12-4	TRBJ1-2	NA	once	TGTGCCAGCAGTTTAGGACCACGACCCAATGGCTACACCTTC	CASSLGPRPNGYTF
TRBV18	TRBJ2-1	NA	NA	TGTGCCAGCTCACCACTACTTGGGCAATCCAATGAGCAGTTCTTC	CASSPLLGQSNEQFF
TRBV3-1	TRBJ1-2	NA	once	TGTGCCAGCAGCCAGCCGGGGCTGAACTATGGCTACACCTTC	CASSQPGLNYGYTF
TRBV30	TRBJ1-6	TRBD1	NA	TGTGCCTGGAGTGAGGGGACAGGGAACTATTCACCCCTCCACTTT	CAWSEGTGNYSPLHF